This T cell receptor beta chain was observed in a study of CD8 T cells in Susac syndrome. Study-wide findings and caveats: The study acknowledged a relatively small number of individuals in its TCR sequencing and HLA analysis.

About this clonotype: Antigen specificity is unknown.

The CDR3 contains 13 residues. The V gene's germline CDR1 is SGHDN and CDR2 FVKESK. V was clipped by 0 bases and J by 10 bases, with 11 bases between them. TEMRA cells were FACS-enriched, unlike CD8+ and CD4+ T cells, which were negatively isolated. Reverse transcription used roughly 0.45 to 1 ug RNA and random hexamers. One entry per CDR3 protein results from TCRdb running MiXCR on the immunoSEQ multiplex PCR reads. The repertoire holds around 300,000 distinct CDR3 sequences, with approximately 90% as singletons. The source of this sequence is a human donor with multiple sclerosis. Sequenced sample: CD4+ T cells from PBMCs. This chain links TRBV14 with TRBJ2-3; D may be TRBD1 or TRBD2 (5 bases each). The DNA for the CDR3 is TGTGCCAGCAGCCAAGACGCCGGGACCCCGCAGTATTTT. Encoded protein: CASSQDAGTPQYF. Full variable domain (remainder filled in from reference TRBV14 and TRBJ2-3): EAGVTQFPSHSVIEKGQTVTLRCDPISGHDNLYWYRRVMGKEIKFLLHFVKESKQDESGMPNNRFLAERTGGTYSTLKVQPAELEDSGVYFCASSQDAGTPQYFGPGTRLTVL.